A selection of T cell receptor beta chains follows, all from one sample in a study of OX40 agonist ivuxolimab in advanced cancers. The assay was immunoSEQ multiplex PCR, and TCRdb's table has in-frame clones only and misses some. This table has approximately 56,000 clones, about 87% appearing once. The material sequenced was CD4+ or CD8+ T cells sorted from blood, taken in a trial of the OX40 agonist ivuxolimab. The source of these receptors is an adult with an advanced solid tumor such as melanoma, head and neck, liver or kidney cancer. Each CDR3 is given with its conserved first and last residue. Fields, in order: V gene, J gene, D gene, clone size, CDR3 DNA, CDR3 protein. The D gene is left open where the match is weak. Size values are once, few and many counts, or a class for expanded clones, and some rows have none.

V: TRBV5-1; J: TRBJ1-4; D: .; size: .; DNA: TGCGCCAGCAGCCCCGGGGGAGGGAGGAACGAAAAACTGTTTTTT; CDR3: CASSPGGGRNEKLFF
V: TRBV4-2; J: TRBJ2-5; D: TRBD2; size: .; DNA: TGTGCCAGCAGCCAAACTACTAGCGGGGGGGGCCAAGAGACCCAGTACTTC; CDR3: CASSQTTSGGGQETQYF
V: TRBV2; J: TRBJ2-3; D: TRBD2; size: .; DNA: TGTGCCAGCAGTCCCGCGGGGGGGAGCACAGATACGCAGTATTTT; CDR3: CASSPAGGSTDTQYF
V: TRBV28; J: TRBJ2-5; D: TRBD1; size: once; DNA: TGTGCCAGCAGCCCCCGGACAGGACCACAAGAGACCCAGTACTTC; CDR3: CASSPRTGPQETQYF
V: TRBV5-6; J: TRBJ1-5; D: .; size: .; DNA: TGTGCCAGCAGCTCTCTGGGGGGTGATCAGCCCCAGCATTTT; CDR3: CASSSLGGDQPQHF
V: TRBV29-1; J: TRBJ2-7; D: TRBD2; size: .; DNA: TGCAGCGCAGGGACTAGCGGGAACTACGAGCAGTACTTC; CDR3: CSAGTSGNYEQYF
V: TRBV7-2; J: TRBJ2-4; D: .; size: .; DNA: TGTGCCAGCAGCTTAGATCCCCTATCAAACATTCAGTACTTC; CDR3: CASSLDPLSNIQYF
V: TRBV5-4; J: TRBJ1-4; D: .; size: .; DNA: TGTGCCAGCAGCTTGGGGCAGGGCACTAATGAAAAACTGTTTTTT; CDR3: CASSLGQGTNEKLFF
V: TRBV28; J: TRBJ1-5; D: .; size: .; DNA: TGTGCCAGCAGTGCACACAGGGTCTTGCAGCCCCAGCATTTT; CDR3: CASSAHRVLQPQHF
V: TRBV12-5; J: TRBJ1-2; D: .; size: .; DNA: TGTGCTAGTGGTTTGGACCGCCGCCGAGAGGATGGCTACACCTTC; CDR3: CASGLDRRREDGYTF
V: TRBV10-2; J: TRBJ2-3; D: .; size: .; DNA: TGCGCCAGCACGACGGGGGATACGCAGTATTTT; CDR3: CASTTGDTQYF
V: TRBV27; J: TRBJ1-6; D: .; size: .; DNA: TGTGCCAGCAGCCTAACAGGGCTAGGTAATTCACCCCTCCACTTT; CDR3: CASSLTGLGNSPLHF
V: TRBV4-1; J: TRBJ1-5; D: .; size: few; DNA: TGCGCCAGCAGCCCCTCCGGGGCTAGCAATCAGCCCCAGCATTTT; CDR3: CASSPSGASNQPQHF
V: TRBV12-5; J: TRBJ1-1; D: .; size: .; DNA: TGTGCTAGTGGTTTTGGGTCTGGTGAAGCTTTCTTT; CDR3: CASGFGSGEAFF
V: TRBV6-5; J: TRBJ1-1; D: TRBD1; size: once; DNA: TGTGCCAGCAAAAAAACGTCAGGGGGCACTGAAGCTTTCTTT; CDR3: CASKKTSGGTEAFF
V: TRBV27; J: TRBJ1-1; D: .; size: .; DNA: TGTGCCAGCAGATCCCCCTGGGGAGTGAACACTGAAGCTTTCTTT; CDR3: CASRSPWGVNTEAFF
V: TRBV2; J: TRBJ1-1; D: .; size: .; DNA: TGTGCCAGCAGTCCCCGAGGGGCGGGGAAGGCTTTCTTT; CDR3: CASSPRGAGKAFF
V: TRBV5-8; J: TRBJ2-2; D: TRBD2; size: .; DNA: TGTGCCAGCAGTCCCGCGGGGGTGAACACCGGGGAGCTGTTTTTT; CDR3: CASSPAGVNTGELFF
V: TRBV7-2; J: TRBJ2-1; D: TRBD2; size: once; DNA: TGTGCCAGCAGCTTTGGACTAGCGGGAGGCAATGAGCAGTTCTTC; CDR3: CASSFGLAGGNEQFF
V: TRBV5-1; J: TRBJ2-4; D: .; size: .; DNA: TGCGCCAGCAGCTTGGTGGCTAGCCCGGAAAACATTCAGTACTTC; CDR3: CASSLVASPENIQYF
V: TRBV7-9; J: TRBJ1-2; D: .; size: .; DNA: TGTGCCAGCAGCAGACAGGCCGGGTCTGGCTATGGCTACACCTTC; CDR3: CASSRQAGSGYGYTF
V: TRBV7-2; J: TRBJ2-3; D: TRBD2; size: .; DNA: TGTGCCAGCTGTAAGGGGCTAGCGGGGGCGGGCACAGATACGCAGTATTTT; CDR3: CASCKGLAGAGTDTQYF
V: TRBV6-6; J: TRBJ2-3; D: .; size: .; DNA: TGTGCCAGCAGCTCCTGGACAGTACGCACAGATACGCAGTATTTT; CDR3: CASSSWTVRTDTQYF
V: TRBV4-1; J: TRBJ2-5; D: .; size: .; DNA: TGCGCCAGCAGCCAAGTTTCACAAGAGACCCAGTACTTC; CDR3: CASSQVSQETQYF
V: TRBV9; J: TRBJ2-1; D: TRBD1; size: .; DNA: TGTGCCAGCAGCCGGACAGGGAGCTCCTACAATGAGCAGTTCTTC; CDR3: CASSRTGSSYNEQFF
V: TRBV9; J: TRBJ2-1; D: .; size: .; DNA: TGTGCCAGCAGCCGGGACCAGATTCCTAATGAGCAGTTCTTC; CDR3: CASSRDQIPNEQFF
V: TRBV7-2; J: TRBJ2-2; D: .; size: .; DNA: TGTGCCAGCAGCTTAGTCGGGGGAAGTACCGGGGAGCTGTTTTTT; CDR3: CASSLVGGSTGELFF
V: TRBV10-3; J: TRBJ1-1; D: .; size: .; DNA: TGTGCCTCATGGGGGCAGATGAACACTGAAGCTTTCTTT; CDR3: CASWGQMNTEAFF
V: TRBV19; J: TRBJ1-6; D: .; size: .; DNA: TGTGCCAGTAGTATCAGACAGACCTATAATTCACCCCTCCACTTT; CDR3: CASSIRQTYNSPLHF
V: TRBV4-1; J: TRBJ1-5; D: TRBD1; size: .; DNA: TGCGCCAGCAGCCGGGACAGGGCCGCGAATCAGCCCCAGCATTTT; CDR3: CASSRDRAANQPQHF
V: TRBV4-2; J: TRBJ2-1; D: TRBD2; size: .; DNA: TGTGCCAGCAGCCAAGCGGGAGGAGGAAACAATGAGCAGTTCTTC; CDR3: CASSQAGGGNNEQFF
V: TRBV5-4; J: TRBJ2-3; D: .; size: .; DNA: TGTGCCAGCAGCTTGGGAGGCAGGGCGGCTGGCACAGATACGCAGTATTTT; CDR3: CASSLGGRAAGTDTQYF
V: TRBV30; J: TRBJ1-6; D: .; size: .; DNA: TGTGCCTGGAGCCCTGAACCCCTGACAGGTTATTCACCCCTCCACTTT; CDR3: CAWSPEPLTGYSPLHF
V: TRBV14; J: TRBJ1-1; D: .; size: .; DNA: TGTGCCAGCAGCCAGGGTGGGGGGAACACTGAAGCTTTCTTT; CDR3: CASSQGGGNTEAFF
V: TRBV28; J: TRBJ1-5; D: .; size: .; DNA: TGTGCCAGCAGTACCACAGGCCCTAACAATCAGCCCCAGCATTTT; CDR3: CASSTTGPNNQPQHF
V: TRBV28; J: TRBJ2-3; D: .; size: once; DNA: TGTGCCAGCAGTTACCCCGGGAGCAGAACAGATACGCAGTATTTT; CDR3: CASSYPGSRTDTQYF
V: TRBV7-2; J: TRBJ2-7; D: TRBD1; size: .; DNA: TGTGCCAGCAGCTTAGCCGGGACAGGGATGGACGAGCAGTACTTC; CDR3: CASSLAGTGMDEQYF
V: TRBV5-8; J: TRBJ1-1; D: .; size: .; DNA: TGTGCCAGCAGTTGGGGACATAACCTAATGAACACTGAAGCTTTCTTT; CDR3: CASSWGHNLMNTEAFF
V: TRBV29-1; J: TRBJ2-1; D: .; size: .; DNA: TGCAGCGTTGTTGTCTATGAGCAGTTCTTC; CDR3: CSVVVYEQFF
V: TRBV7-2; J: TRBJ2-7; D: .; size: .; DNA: TGTGCCAGCAGCTTAAACGGTCCACCCTGGGGAAACGAGCAGTACTTC; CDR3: CASSLNGPPWGNEQYF
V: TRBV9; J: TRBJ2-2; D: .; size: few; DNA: TGTGCCAGCAGCGAGGTCACGGGGATGAGAACCGGGGAGCTGTTTTTT; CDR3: CASSEVTGMRTGELFF
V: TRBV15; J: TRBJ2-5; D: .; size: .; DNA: TGTGCCACCAGCAGAGAACAAGAGACCCAGTACTTC; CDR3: CATSREQETQYF
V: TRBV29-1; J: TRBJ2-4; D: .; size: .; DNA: TGCAGCGGAAGCCAGGGCGACAAAAACATTCAGTACTTC; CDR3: CSGSQGDKNIQYF
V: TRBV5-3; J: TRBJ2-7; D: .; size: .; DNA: TGTGCCAGAAGCTCACCGGGACGTAACTACGAGCAGTACTTC; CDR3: CARSSPGRNYEQYF
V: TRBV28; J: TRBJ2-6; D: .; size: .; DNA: TGTGCCAGCAGTTTACTGGGTCTACAGGGCGCTGGGGCCAACGTCCTGACTTTC; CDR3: CASSLLGLQGAGANVLTF
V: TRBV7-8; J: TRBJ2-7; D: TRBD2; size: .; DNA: TGTGCCAGCAGCTTTGTAGCGGGCCCTTCTGAGCAGTACTTC; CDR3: CASSFVAGPSEQYF
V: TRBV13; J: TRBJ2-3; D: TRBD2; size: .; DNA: TGTGCCAGCAGCTTAGGACTAGCGGGGGGGTCAACAGATACGCAGTATTTT; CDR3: CASSLGLAGGSTDTQYF
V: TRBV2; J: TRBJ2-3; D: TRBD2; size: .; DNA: TGTGCCAGCACGAGCGGGGGGGCTCTTCCAGATACGCAGTATTTT; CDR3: CASTSGGALPDTQYF
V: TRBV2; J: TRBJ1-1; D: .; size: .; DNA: TGTGCCAGCAGTGAAAGGAGTGAAGCTTTCTTT; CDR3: CASSERSEAFF
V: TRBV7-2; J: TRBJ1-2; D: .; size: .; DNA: TGTGCCAGCGGCAGGGAATTATATGGCTACACCTTC; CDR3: CASGRELYGYTF
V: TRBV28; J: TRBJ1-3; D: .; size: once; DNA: TGTGCCAGCAGTCCCCCGGGTCCACTCTTTGGAAACACCATATATTTT; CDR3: CASSPPGPLFGNTIYF
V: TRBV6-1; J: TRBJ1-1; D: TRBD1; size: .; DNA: TGTGCCAGCAGCTTAGACAGGGGCCTAAGAGCTTTCTTT; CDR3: CASSLDRGLRAFF
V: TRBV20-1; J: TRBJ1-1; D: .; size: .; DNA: TGCAGTTTATGGGGGAACACTGAAGCTTTCTTT; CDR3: CSLWGNTEAFF
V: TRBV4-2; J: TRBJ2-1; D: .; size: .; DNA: TGTGCCAGCAGCCAACGAGGAGAGCAGTTCTTC; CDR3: CASSQRGEQFF
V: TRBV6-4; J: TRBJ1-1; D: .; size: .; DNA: TGTGCCAGTAGAGTAACACAGGGAGGGACTGAAGCTTTCTTT; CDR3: CASRVTQGGTEAFF
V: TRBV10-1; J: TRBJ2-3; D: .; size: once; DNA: TGCGCCAGCAGTGTAACCGCTCGGGGTGATACGCAGTATTTT; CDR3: CASSVTARGDTQYF
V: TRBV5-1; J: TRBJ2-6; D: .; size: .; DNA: TGCGCCAGCAGCTTTATCGGTACAAGCCCTGTCTCTGGGGCCAACGTCCTGACTTTC; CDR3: CASSFIGTSPVSGANVLTF